This T cell receptor (beta chain) appears in the sequencing data of a study of Graves' ophthalmopathy and Graves' hyperthyroidism (dated by TCRdb to 2017 to 2018). Describing the broader study: Peripheral blood was collected at initial diagnosis, prior to any treatment. TCR beta repertoire signatures were used to distinguish Graves' ophthalmopathy from Graves' hyperthyroidism and to predict progression to ophthalmopathy. In total, 135 blood samples were TCR-sequenced: 43 ophthalmopathy, approximately 80 hyperthyroidism and around 17 hyperthyroidism-to-ophthalmopathy patients. To explore V-J signatures that separate ophthalmopathy from hyperthyroidism, a discovery set of 95 to 100 patients was enrolled, consisting of 40 to 45 with ophthalmopathy and around 57 with stable hyperthyroidism. For independent validation, a separate cohort was made up of 18 to 20 hyperthyroidism patients plus 17 patients who later progressed from hyperthyroidism to ophthalmopathy. In over five hyperthyroidism patients, the T-cell repertoires found in thyroid tissue were compared with those found in blood. Once sampling was done, hyperthyroidism patients were given methimazole at a starting dose of 30 mg daily, while ophthalmopathy patients were given high-dose intravenous methylprednisolone. For training and testing, the 95 to 100 patients in the discovery cohort were randomly divided in a 7:3 ratio.

Points on this clonotype: No antigen is known for it. A read error is possible here, since a much larger clone lies one base away.

TCR beta CDR3 regions were amplified from RNA transcripts for repertoire sequencing. A first-round RT-PCR used HTBI primers with the Qiagen OneStep RT-PCR kit, followed by a second-round multiplex PCR, size selection and purification. Libraries were sequenced on an Illumina HiSeq2000 using paired-end 100 bp reads. The authors' analysis ran thus. Reads were processed with SOAPnuke, discarding reads with adapters, uncalled bases, mean Phred below 15, or no exact constant-primer or identifier match. High-quality paired reads were merged with COPE v1.2.5. Each unique nucleotide sequence was treated as a clonotype, and MiTCR v1.1 was used to align the clonotypes to the IMGT TRB V, D and J references. The analysis was limited to V-J combinations with a frequency above 0.0001, which together covered 99% to 99.2% of the repertoires. For each V-J combination, a TCR clonal expansion and chaos score was defined as F50 clonal expansion divided by the chaos observed in the TCRdist matrix. Features were reduced by Welch's t-statistics and random forest to over ten V-J combinations, which fed a naive Bayes classifier. Thyroid-blood repertoire similarity was quantified with the Morisita-Horn index. The raw public reads went through TCRdb reprocessing: fastp at Q25, MiXCR clone calling, in-frame beta chains kept. When rows share a CDR3 protein, they turn into one entry using the most common DNA and genes. TCRdb's processing, not the authors', yielded these V and J calls. Present in this sample are roughly 480,000 distinct CDR3 sequences, approximately 15% of which were seen just once. The ten largest clones represent more than 8.5% of the sample.

Ophthalmopathy patients were characterized by moderately to severely active disease, a Clinical Activity Score of at least 3, a NOSPECS grade of at least 4, and a disease duration under 3 months. Anyone with other autoimmune diseases, uncontrolled infections, pregnancy or lactation was excluded from the study. Diagnosis was based on clinical symptoms, serum thyroxine, TRAb, thyroid ultrasound and orbital computed tomography. PBMCs were isolated from about 9.1 ml of fresh peripheral blood by Ficoll-Paque density gradient centrifugation. Total RNA was extracted using Trizol reagent, and RNA quality was checked on an Agilent 2100 Bioanalyzer. From cysteine to phenylalanine, the CDR3 is 15 amino acids long. Only the CDR3 DNA is retained, 45 bases long and in frame from the first base. CDR1 SGDLS and CDR2 YYNGEE were looked up in the germline V gene. Study-wide conclusions, independent of this receptor: Among expanded thyroid clonotypes with frequency above 0.001, most also showed up in blood, which suggests that blood repertoires may reflect the thyroid immune response. In validation, the model predicted ophthalmopathy progression with over 60% sensitivity and around 72% specificity; some twelve predicted patients were CT-confirmed with GO in a median of about 6.2 months. Ophthalmopathy was separated from stable hyperthyroidism by the 13-signature model with roughly 90% sensitivity and 81% to 84% specificity in cross-validation and with 80%/75% in the test set. Sample size was not predetermined statistically, and investigators were not blinded to group allocation.

The chain uses TRBV9 and TRBJ2-5, and possibly TRBD2, on 5 matching bases. Sequencing was performed on blood. The receptor was derived from a woman in her thirties with Graves' ophthalmopathy. Donor details come from another sample of the same person, matched by shared clones. The DNA sequence reads TGTGCCAGCATCGTAGTAATGGGAGTGGGGGAGACCCAGTACTTC. Its protein product is CASIVVMGVGETQYF.